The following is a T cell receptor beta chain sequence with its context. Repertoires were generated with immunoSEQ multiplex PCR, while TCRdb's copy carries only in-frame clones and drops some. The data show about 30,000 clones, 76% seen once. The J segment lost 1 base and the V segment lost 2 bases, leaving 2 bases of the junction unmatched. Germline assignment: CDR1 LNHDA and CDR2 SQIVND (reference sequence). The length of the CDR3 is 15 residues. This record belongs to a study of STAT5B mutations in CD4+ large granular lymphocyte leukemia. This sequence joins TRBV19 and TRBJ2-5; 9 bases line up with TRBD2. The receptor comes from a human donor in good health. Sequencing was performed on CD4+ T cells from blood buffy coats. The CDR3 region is CASSISGGFQETQYF. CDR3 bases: TGTGCCAGTAGTATAAGCGGGGGGTTCCAAGAGACCCAGTACTTC.